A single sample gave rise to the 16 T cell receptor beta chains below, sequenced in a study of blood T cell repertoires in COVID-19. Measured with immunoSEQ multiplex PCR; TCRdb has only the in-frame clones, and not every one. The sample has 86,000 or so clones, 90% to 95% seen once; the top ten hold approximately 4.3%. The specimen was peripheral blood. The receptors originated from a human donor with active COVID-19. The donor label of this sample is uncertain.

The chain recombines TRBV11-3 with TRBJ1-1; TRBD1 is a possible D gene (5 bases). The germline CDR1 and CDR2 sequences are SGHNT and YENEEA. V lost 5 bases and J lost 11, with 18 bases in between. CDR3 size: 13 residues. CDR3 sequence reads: CASSRGGVTLAFF. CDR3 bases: TGTGCCAGCAGCCGAGGAGGGGTCACACTGGCTTTCTTT.

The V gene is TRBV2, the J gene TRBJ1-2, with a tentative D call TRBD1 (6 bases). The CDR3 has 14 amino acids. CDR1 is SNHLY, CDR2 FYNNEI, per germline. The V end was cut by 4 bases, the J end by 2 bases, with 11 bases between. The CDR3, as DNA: TGTGCCAGCAGTGGGACAGTCCCGAACTATGGCTACACCTTC. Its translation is CASSGTVPNYGYTF.

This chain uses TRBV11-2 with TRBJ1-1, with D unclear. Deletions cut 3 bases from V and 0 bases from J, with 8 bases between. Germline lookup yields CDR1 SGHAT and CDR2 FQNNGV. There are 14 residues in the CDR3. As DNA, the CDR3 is TGTGCCAGCAGCTTTCAGACACTGAACACTGAAGCTTTCTTT. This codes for CASSFQTLNTEAFF.

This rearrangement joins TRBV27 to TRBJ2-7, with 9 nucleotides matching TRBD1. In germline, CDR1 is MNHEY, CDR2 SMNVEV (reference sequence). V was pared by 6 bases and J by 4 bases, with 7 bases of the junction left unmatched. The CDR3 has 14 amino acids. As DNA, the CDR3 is TGTGCCAGCAGAAGGACAGGGGAAAGGTACGAGCAGTACTTC. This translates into CASRRTGERYEQYF.

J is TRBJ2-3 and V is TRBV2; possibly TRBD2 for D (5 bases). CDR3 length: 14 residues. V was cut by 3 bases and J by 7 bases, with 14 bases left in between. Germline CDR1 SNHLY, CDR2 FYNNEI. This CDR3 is CASSEGAGQHTQYF. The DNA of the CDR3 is TGTGCCAGCAGTGAGGGCGCGGGCCAGCATACGCAGTATTTT.

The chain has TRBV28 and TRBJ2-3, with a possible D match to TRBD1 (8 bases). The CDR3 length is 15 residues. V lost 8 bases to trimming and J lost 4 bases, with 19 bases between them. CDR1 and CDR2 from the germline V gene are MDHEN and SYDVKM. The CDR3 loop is CASGTQGAGADTQYF. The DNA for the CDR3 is TGTGCCAGCGGGACCCAGGGGGCGGGGGCAGATACGCAGTATTTT.

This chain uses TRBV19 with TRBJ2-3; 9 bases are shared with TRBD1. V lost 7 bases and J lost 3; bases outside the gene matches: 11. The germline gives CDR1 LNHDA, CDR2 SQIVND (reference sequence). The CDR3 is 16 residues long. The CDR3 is CASTLRQGGPTDTQYF. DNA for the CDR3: TGTGCCAGTACCCTAAGACAGGGGGGACCGACAGATACGCAGTATTTT.

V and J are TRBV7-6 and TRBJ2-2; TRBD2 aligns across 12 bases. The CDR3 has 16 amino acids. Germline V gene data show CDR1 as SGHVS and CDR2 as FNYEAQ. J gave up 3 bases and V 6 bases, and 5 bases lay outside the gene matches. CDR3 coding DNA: TGTGCCAGCAGTTCCGGGACTAGCGGGTACACCGGGGAGCTGTTTTTT. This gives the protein CASSSGTSGYTGELFF. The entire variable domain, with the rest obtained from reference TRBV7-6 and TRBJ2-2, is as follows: GAGVSQSPRYKVTKRGQDVALRCDPISGHVSLYWYRQALGQGPEFLTYFNYEAQQDKSGLPNDRFSAERPEGSISTLTIQRTEQRDSAMYRCASSSGTSGYTGELFFGEGSRLTVL.

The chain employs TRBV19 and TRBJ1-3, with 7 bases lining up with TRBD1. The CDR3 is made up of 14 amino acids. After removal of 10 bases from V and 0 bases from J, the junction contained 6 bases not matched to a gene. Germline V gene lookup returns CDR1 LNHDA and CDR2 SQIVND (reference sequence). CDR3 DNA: TGTGCCACCTCAGGGGGAATCTCTGGAAACACCATATATTTT. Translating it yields CATSGGISGNTIYF.

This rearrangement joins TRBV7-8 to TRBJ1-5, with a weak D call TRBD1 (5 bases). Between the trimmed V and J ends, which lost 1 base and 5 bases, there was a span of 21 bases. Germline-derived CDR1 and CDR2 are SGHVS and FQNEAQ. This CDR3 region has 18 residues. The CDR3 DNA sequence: TGTGCCAGCAGCTTAGTATCTCTCTTGGGGACTCCTTATCAGCCCCAGCATTTT. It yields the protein CASSLVSLLGTPYQPQHF.

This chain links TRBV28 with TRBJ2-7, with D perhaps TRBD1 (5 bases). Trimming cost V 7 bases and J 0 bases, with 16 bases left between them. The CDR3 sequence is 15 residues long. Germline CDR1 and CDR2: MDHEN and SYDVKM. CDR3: CASNPPGMNSYEQYF. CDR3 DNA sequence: TGTGCCAGCAACCCCCCAGGGATGAACTCCTACGAGCAGTACTTC.

CDR3 sequence: CASSPTGHGNTGELFF. CDR3 coding DNA: TGTGCCAGCAGCCCTACGGGACACGGGAACACCGGGGAGCTGTTTTTT. J is TRBJ2-2 and V is TRBV9, with a tentative D call TRBD1 (6 bases). V lost 4 bases and J 1 base, leaving 14 bases between the germline ends. Looked up from germline, CDR1 is SGDLS and CDR2 is YYNGEE. The CDR3 is 16 residues long.

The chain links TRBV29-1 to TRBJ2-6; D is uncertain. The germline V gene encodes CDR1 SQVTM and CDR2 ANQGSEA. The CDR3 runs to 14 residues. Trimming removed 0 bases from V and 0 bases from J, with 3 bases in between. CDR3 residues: CSVEDGSGANVLTF. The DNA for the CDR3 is TGCAGCGTTGAAGACGGCTCTGGGGCCAACGTCCTGACTTTC. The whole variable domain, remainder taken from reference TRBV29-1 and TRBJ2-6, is SAVISQKPSRDICQRGTSLTIQCQVDSQVTMMFWYRQQPGQSLTLIATANQGSEATYESGFVIDKFPISRPNLTFSTLTVSNMSPEDSSIYLCSVEDGSGANVLTFGAGSRLTVL.

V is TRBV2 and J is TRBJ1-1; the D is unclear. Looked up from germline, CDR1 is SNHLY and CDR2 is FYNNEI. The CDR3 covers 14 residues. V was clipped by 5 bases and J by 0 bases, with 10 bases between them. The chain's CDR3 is CASSLIGVNTEAFF. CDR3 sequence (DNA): TGTGCCAGCAGTCTAATCGGGGTGAACACTGAAGCTTTCTTT.

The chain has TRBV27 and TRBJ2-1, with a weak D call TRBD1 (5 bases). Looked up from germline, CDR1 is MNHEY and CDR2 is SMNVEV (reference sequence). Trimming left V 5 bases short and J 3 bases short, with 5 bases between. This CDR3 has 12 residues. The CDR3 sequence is CASSDSYNEQFF. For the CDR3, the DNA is TGTGCCAGCAGTGACAGCTACAATGAGCAGTTCTTC.

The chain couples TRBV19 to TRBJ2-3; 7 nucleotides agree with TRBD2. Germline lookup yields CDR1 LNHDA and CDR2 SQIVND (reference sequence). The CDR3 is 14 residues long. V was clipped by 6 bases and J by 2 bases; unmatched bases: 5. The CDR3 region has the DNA TGTGCCAGTAGGGCTAGCGGAGTCACAGATACGCAGTATTTT. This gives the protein CASRASGVTDTQYF.